This is a list of T cell receptor beta chains from one sample in a study of CD8+CD57+ T cells in acquired aplastic anemia. TCRdb redid the calling of the reads with MiXCR, one entry per CDR3 protein. The sample has roughly 300,000 distinct CDR3 sequences, roughly 50% seen once. The sequencing sample was made of sorted CD4+, CD8+, or CD8+CD57+ T cells (not recorded which) from PBMCs. The source of these receptors is a human donor with severe aplastic anemia or a healthy control (not recorded which). Both conserved end residues are part of each CDR3. A D gene is named only where the DNA matches it firmly. Part of the rows lack a size; the others show once, few, many or a class for expanded clones.

D | J | V | size | CDR3 | DNA
. | TRBJ1-6 | TRBV10-3 | . | CASSEAGSPLHF | TGTGCCAGCAGTGAAGCGGGGTCACCCCTCCACTTT
TRBD2 | TRBJ2-7 | TRBV2 | . | CASSEIGGVVYEQYF | TGTGCCAGCAGTGAAATCGGGGGGGTCGTCTACGAGCAGTACTTC
. | TRBJ2-7 | TRBV7-2 | . | CASSPTEAPYEQYF | TGTGCCAGCAGCCCAACCGAGGCCCCCTACGAGCAGTACTTC
. | TRBJ1-2 | TRBV12-3/TRBV12-4 | . | CASSEGHSLYGYTF | TGTGCCAGCAGTGAGGGACACTCGCTGTATGGCTACACCTTC
. | TRBJ1-3 | TRBV10-3 | . | CAIKGAGNTIYF | TGTGCCATCAAAGGTGCTGGAAACACCATATATTTT
. | TRBJ1-1 | TRBV13 | once | CASSLGWISTEAFF | TGTGCCAGCAGCTTAGGGTGGATTAGCACTGAAGCTTTCTTT
. | TRBJ2-3 | TRBV20-1 | many | CSARGGWGVTDTQYF | TGCAGTGCTAGAGGAGGGTGGGGGGTCACAGATACGCAGTATTTT
TRBD1 | TRBJ2-5 | TRBV20-1 | . | CSARELGTAKQETQYF | TGCAGTGCTAGAGAGCTAGGGACAGCAAAACAAGAGACCCAGTACTTC
. | TRBJ1-3 | TRBV20-1 | . | CSARDPSSGNTIYF | TGCAGTGCTAGGGATCCGTCCTCTGGAAACACCATATATTTT
TRBD2 | TRBJ2-3 | TRBV11-2 | many | CASSLAPWRGKSDTQYF | TGTGCCAGCAGCTTAGCTCCCTGGCGGGGGAAGTCTGATACGCAGTATTTT
. | TRBJ1-2 | TRBV30 | few | CACPFVRGAVSNYGYTF | TGTGCCTGCCCTTTTGTTCGGGGCGCCGTTTCCAACTATGGCTACACCTTC
. | TRBJ1-2 | TRBV7-6 | . | CASSLNAFGSDYGYTF | TGTGCCAGCAGCTTAAACGCCTTTGGCAGTGACTATGGCTACACCTTC